A single sample gave rise to the 14 T cell receptor beta chains below, sequenced in a study of control samples from healthy donors and cancer patients. This table comes from immunoSEQ multiplex PCR, and its TCRdb copy is limited to in-frame clones, with some not included. The sample lists 150,000 to 200,000 clones; about 90% were seen once. Sequencing was carried out using blood. Receptor source: a man aged 30 to 45 in good health.

This rearrangement joins TRBV24-1 to TRBJ2-3, with 8 positions matching TRBD1. Losses at the gene ends were 0 bases for V and 0 bases for J; bases not matched to a gene: 1. CDR1 is KGHDR, CDR2 SFDVKD, per germline. This CDR3 contains 16 residues. CDR3 sequence: CATSDLRQGSTDTQYF. The CDR3 DNA reads TGTGCCACCAGTGATTTGCGACAGGGGAGCACAGATACGCAGTATTTT.

Concerning this clone itself: The same CDR3 is also encoded by other DNA sequences in this sample. The chain couples TRBV9 to TRBJ1-2; D remains ambiguous. The V and J ends lost 3 bases and 2 bases respectively, with 5 bases between them. The CDR3 loop spans 12 amino acids. CDR1 and CDR2 from the germline V gene are SGDLS and YYNGEE. This CDR3 is CASSAENYGYTF. The CDR3 region has the DNA TGTGCCAGCAGCGCTGAGAACTATGGCTACACCTTC.

The table lists this clone with a count of one. V and J are TRBV4-1 and TRBJ2-5; D gene unclear. Trimming cost V 0 bases and J 5 bases, with 13 bases left between them. This CDR3 has 15 amino acids. The germline V gene encodes CDR1 MGHRA and CDR2 YSYEKL. CDR3 amino acids: CASSQDKYGMETQYF. As DNA, the CDR3 is TGCGCCAGCAGCCAAGATAAATATGGGATGGAGACCCAGTACTTC.

The chain combines TRBV20-1 with TRBJ1-2, with D possibly TRBD1 on 5 matching bases. The CDR3 has 14 residues. Trimming took off 3 bases at V and 3 bases at J, with 14 bases between the two ends. Looked up from germline, CDR1 is DFQATT and CDR2 is SNEGSKA (reference sequence). The CDR3 DNA is TGCAGTGCTAGTCTCTTGAGAGGGGACTATGGCTACACCTTC. Translating it yields CSASLLRGDYGYTF.

The chain employs TRBV11-2 and TRBJ1-5; a possible D gene is TRBD1 (5 bases). Trimming shortened V by 0 bases and J by 9 bases, and 9 bases separated the two germline ends. The CDR3 runs to 13 residues. Germline V gene sequence: CDR1 SGHAT, CDR2 FQNNGV. CDR3 sequence (DNA): TGTGCCAGCAGCTTAGAAGGGACGTCGCCCCAGCATTTT. Translation: CASSLEGTSPQHF. The whole variable domain, remainder taken from reference TRBV11-2 and TRBJ1-5, is EAGVAQSPRYKIIEKRQSVAFWCNPISGHATLYWYQQILGQGPKLLIQFQNNGVVDDSQLPKDRFSAERLKGVDSTLKIQPAKLEDSAVYLCASSLEGTSPQHFGDGTRLSIL.

The gene calls are TRBV28 and TRBJ1-5; 7 bases are shared with TRBD1. This CDR3 comprises 14 residues. Germline CDR1 is MDHEN and CDR2 is SYDVKM. V was pared by 5 bases and J by 11 bases, with 12 bases of the junction left unmatched. CDR3 residues: CASSRDREDRSQHF. The CDR3 region has the DNA TGTGCCAGCAGTAGAGACAGGGAGGATCGGTCCCAGCATTTT.

This chain connects TRBV15 to TRBJ1-2; the match to TRBD1 covers 7 bases. Germline values: CDR1 LNHNV, CDR2 YYDKDF (reference sequence). The J segment lost 8 bases and the V segment lost 0 bases, leaving 9 bases of the junction unmatched. This CDR3 has 15 residues. CDR3 sequence: CATSRDAQGGEGYTF. The CDR3 nucleotides are TGTGCCACCAGCAGAGATGCTCAGGGGGGAGAAGGCTACACCTTC.

This clone was detected only once. The J gene is TRBJ1-1, the V gene TRBV5-5; no firm D call. V lost 0 bases, J lost 8 bases, and 11 bases lay in between. CDR1 SGHKS and CDR2 YYEKEE come from the germline V gene (reference sequence). The CDR3 totals 13 residues. This chain's CDR3 is CASSLAGLLEAFF. The CDR3 DNA follows: TGTGCCAGCAGCTTGGCCGGACTCTTAGAAGCTTTCTTT.

The V and J genes are TRBV7-3 and TRBJ2-6; a weak D match, TRBD1 (6 bases). CDR3 length: 17 residues. V was trimmed by 1 base and J by 4 bases, leaving 14 bases between them. Germline V gene sequence: CDR1 SGHTA, CDR2 FQGTGA. CDR3 sequence (DNA): TGTGCCAGCAGCTTAATAGGAACAGGGACGGGGGCCAACGTCCTGACTTTC. It codes for CASSLIGTGTGANVLTF.

This chain joins TRBV6-1 and TRBJ2-7; 13 positions agree with TRBD2. This CDR3 has 20 residues. Germline loops: CDR1 MNHNS, CDR2 SASEGT. Trimming took 2 bases from V and 1 from J; bases not matched to a gene: 14. DNA for the CDR3: TGTGCCAGCAGTGAAATAAAACTAGCGGGAGGGCCCGGGAGGTCCTACGAGCAGTACTTC. It is translated as CASSEIKLAGGPGRSYEQYF.

This rearrangement joins TRBV6-5 to TRBJ2-5; perhaps TRBD1 as D (6 bases). Germline lookup yields CDR1 MNHEY and CDR2 SVGAGI. The CDR3 runs 14 residues. The V gene lost 8 bases and the J gene lost 5 bases, with 18 bases spanning the gap. CDR3 in amino acids: CASGQVQGRETQYF. The CDR3 DNA reads as TGTGCCAGCGGACAAGTTCAGGGGCGGGAGACCCAGTACTTC.

V usage is TRBV5-1 and J usage is TRBJ2-5, with TRBD2 identical over 9 bases. The CDR3 is made up of 15 amino acids. Germline lookup yields CDR1 SGHRS and CDR2 YFSETQ. With V trimmed by 3 bases and J by 4 bases, 7 bases remained unmatched. The CDR3 region is CASSSPAGGGETQYF. In DNA, the CDR3 is TGCGCCAGCAGCTCGCCAGCGGGGGGAGGAGAGACCCAGTACTTC.

The chain is built from TRBV24-1 and TRBJ1-2, with unresolved D. V lost 7 bases and J lost 2, with 10 bases in between. The CDR3 sequence is 13 residues long. Germline CDR1 and CDR2: KGHDR and SFDVKD. Here the CDR3 reads CATRPSGNYGYTF. As DNA, the CDR3 is TGTGCCACCAGACCCTCGGGGAACTATGGCTACACCTTC.

The J gene is TRBJ2-1, the V gene TRBV3-1 (or the pseudogene TRBV3-2); 10 bases align to TRBD2. The germline V gene has CDR1 LGHDT and CDR2 YNNKEL (reference sequence). The CDR3 is made up of 15 amino acids. V trimming: 5 bases; J trimming: 4 bases; junction bases outside the gene matches: 5. The CDR3 nucleotides read TGTGCCAGCAGCGAAACTAGCGGGGTTTACAATGAGCAGTTCTTC. It is translated as CASSETSGVYNEQFF.